This T cell receptor (beta chain) originates from a study of T cell responses to AZD1222 COVID-19 vaccine. Study-level background: Second-dose intervals of approximately 4 or approximately 12 weeks were pooled.

The data were produced by immunoSEQ multiplex PCR, yet TCRdb's version contains in-frame clones alone and is incomplete. The data show 110,000 to 150,000 clones, 80% to 95% seen once. The ends lost 0 bases at V and 8 bases at J; junction bases unmatched: 5. In germline, CDR1 is SGDLS, CDR2 YYNGEE. The CDR3 runs to 15 residues. The sequence came from an adult in good health. The rearrangement joins TRBV9 to TRBJ2-1; 10 positions agree with TRBD2. The sample consisted of peripheral blood, taken on day 0 of AZD1222 vaccination. CDR3 nucleotide sequence: TGTGCCAGCAGCGTAGCAAGCGGGGGGGTCGATGAGCAGTTCTTC. This sequence encodes CASSVASGGVDEQFF.